The 25 T cell receptor beta chains below all came from one sample that was sequenced in a study of T cell repertoires in cytomegalovirus infection. TCRdb reanalysed the reads using MiXCR and keeps one entry per CDR3 protein. This sample has some 300,000 distinct CDR3 sequences, with roughly 15% found just once. The sample was PBMCs. The origin of the receptors is a human donor in good health (CMV status not recorded). Some clones in this sample may be carry-over from other donors' samples.

This clonotype appeared many times. V usage is TRBV6-4 and J usage is TRBJ2-3; 9 bases map to TRBD2. The junction had 5 bases not matched to a gene; V was cut back by 4 bases and J by 3 bases. The CDR3 loop spans 15 amino acids. Germline CDR1 and CDR2: MRHNA and SNTAGT. The CDR3 region has the DNA TGTGCCAGCAGTGGGGACAGCGGGGGGACAGATACGCAGTATTTT. Translation: CASSGDSGGTDTQYF.

Points on this clonotype: A clone one base away is much larger, so this may be a read error. The chain combines TRBV7-2 with TRBJ2-2, with D uncertain. CDR1 SGHTA and CDR2 FQGNSA come from the germline V gene. The CDR3 spans 16 residues. In nucleotides, the CDR3 is TGTGCCAGCGGCTTTTTACGTCCGGCGAACACCGGGGAGCTGTTTTTT. This codes for CASGFLRPANTGELFF.

The V and J genes are TRBV20-1 and TRBJ1-2; D is unclear. Germline CDR1 is DFQATT and CDR2 is SNEGSKA (reference sequence). The CDR3 has 11 residues. The V and J ends lost 6 bases and 4 bases respectively, with 9 bases between them. The CDR3 DNA reads TGCAGTGCCGGTCGCGTCTATGGCTACACCTTC. Protein product: CSAGRVYGYTF.

As concerns this clonotype: As the CDR3 is not closed by the conserved phenylalanine or tryptophan, this likely results from a read error. The rearrangement joins TRBV5-6 to TRBJ2-7; 8 nucleotides align to TRBD2. The CDR3 sequence is 13 residues long. J was trimmed by 3 bases and V by 1 base; bases with no gene match: 0. Germline V lookup: CDR1 SGHDT, CDR2 YYEEEE. The CDR3 coding sequence is TGTGCCAGCAGCTTGACTAGCGGCTACGAGCAGTACTAC. Translated: CASSLTSGYEQYY.

This clonotype was recorded a few times. The DNA of the CDR3 is TGCAGTGCTAGACCGCCGGGACAGGCCGTTAGTGGGCAGTACTTC. Amino acids: CSARPPGQAVSGQYF. The V and J genes are TRBV20-1 and TRBJ2-7; 8 bases are shared with TRBD1. CDR3 length: 15 amino acids. V was clipped by 2 bases and J by 9 bases; unmatched bases: 15. Germline V gene data show CDR1 as DFQATT and CDR2 as SNEGSKA (reference sequence).

Comments on this clonotype: This may be a read error, as it is one base from a much larger clone. The chain uses TRBV6-2 or TRBV6-3 and TRBJ2-2; D might be TRBD1 (5 bases). CDR1 is MNHEY, CDR2 SVGEGT, per germline. The CDR3 consists of 16 residues. The DNA of the CDR3 is TGTGCCAGCAGTAACTCAAGGGGTACGAACACCGGGGAGCTGTTTTTT. Its translation is CASSNSRGTNTGELFF.

This rearrangement joins TRBV19 to TRBJ1-5, with 8 bases aligning to TRBD1. The CDR3 extends over 15 amino acids. The V segment lost 7 bases and the J segment 2 bases; nucleotides outside the gene matches: 7. The germline V gene has CDR1 LNHDA and CDR2 SQIVND (reference sequence). The DNA for the CDR3 is TGTGCCAGTACTCAGACAGGGGTCGGCAATCAGCCCCAGCATTTT. It encodes CASTQTGVGNQPQHF.

This rearrangement joins TRBV5-5 to TRBJ2-7; D is possibly TRBD1 (5 bases). This CDR3 has 14 residues. Trimming cost V 1 base and J 5 bases, with 13 bases left between them. Germline CDR1 and CDR2: SGHKS and YYEKEE (reference sequence). CDR3 sequence: CASSLSTVSHEQYF. The CDR3 nucleotides read TGTGCCAGCAGCTTGTCGACAGTAAGCCACGAGCAGTACTTC. Using reference TRBV5-5 and TRBJ2-7 for the parts outside the CDR3, the full variable domain is DAGVTQSPTHLIKTRGQQVTLRCSPISGHKSVSWYQQVLGQGPQFIFQYYEKEERGRGNFPDRFSARQFPNYSSELNVNALLLGDSALYLCASSLSTVSHEQYFGPGTRLTVT.

At least ten counts were recorded for this clonotype. In nucleotides, the CDR3 is TGTGCCAGCAGCCCCGAGGGGGTTCGGTATGGCTACACCTTC. It yields the protein CASSPEGVRYGYTF. The chain combines TRBV7-9 with TRBJ1-2; D is perhaps TRBD1 (6 bases). V was trimmed by 5 bases and J by 5 bases, leaving 15 bases between them. This CDR3 is built from 14 residues. Germline V gene sequence: CDR1 SEHNR, CDR2 FQNEAQ (reference sequence).

The chain recombines TRBV27 with TRBJ2-2; D unclear. The V gene lost 5 bases and the J gene lost 7 bases, with 14 bases spanning the gap. CDR3 length: 14 residues. Germline-derived CDR1 and CDR2 are MNHEY and SMNVEV (reference sequence). CDR3 region: CASSPRRALGELFF. Here the CDR3 DNA reads TGTGCCAGCAGTCCCCGACGGGCCCTCGGGGAGCTGTTTTTT.

This clonotype showed up just a few times. This chain connects TRBV28 to TRBJ1-5; 8 bases are a match to TRBD1. In germline, CDR1 is MDHEN, CDR2 SYDVKM. The CDR3 consists of 14 residues. V lost 4 bases and J lost 9; bases outside the gene matches: 8. For the CDR3, the DNA is TGTGCCAGCAGTTCCCCGGACAGGGTGGTGCCCCAGCATTTT. This encodes CASSSPDRVVPQHF.

This clonotype was counted between two and nine times. The J gene is TRBJ2-7, the V gene TRBV6-6; 8 bases line up with TRBD1. CDR3 length equals 16 residues. The V segment lost 0 bases and the J segment 6 bases; nucleotides outside the gene matches: 10. Germline lookup yields CDR1 MNHNY and CDR2 SVGAGI (reference sequence). CDR3 region: CASSYSTGQAVVEQYF. Here the CDR3 DNA reads TGTGCCAGCAGTTACTCTACGGGACAGGCTGTGGTCGAGCAGTACTTC.

This clonotype has a handful of counts. This chain links TRBV12-3 or TRBV12-4 with TRBJ2-3, with 9 bases matching TRBD2. V dropped 4 bases and J dropped 1; count of bases not matched to a gene: 12. The CDR3 loop spans 18 amino acids. Here the CDR3 reads CASSYNLFSGRRTDTQYF. Written as DNA, the CDR3 is TGTGCCAGCAGTTATAACCTCTTTAGCGGGAGACGCACAGATACGCAGTATTTT.

Turning to this clonotype: The CDR3 carries no conserved terminal phenylalanine or tryptophan, so it likely arises from a read error. The chain links TRBV7-2 to TRBJ2-2; D call uncertain. V lost 0 bases and J 1 base, leaving 6 bases between the germline ends. The CDR3 loop spans 15 amino acids. Germline lookup yields CDR1 SGHTA and CDR2 FQGNSA. The CDR3 DNA is TGTGCCAGCAGCTTAGCGCCAGTGAACACCGGGGAGCTGTTTTTG. This encodes CASSLAPVNTGELFL.

This clonotype was counted at least ten times. The genes are TRBV7-2 and TRBJ2-1, with D perhaps being TRBD1 or TRBD2 (5 bases each). The germline gives CDR1 SGHTA, CDR2 FQGNSA. The CDR3 has 14 amino acids. Trimming cost V 1 base and J 4 bases, with 8 bases left between them. CDR3 in amino acids: CASSLVGVYNEQFF. Written as DNA, the CDR3 is TGTGCCAGCAGCTTAGTGGGGGTGTACAATGAGCAGTTCTTC.

This clonotype has a handful of counts. V usage is TRBV6-2 or TRBV6-3 and J usage is TRBJ1-1, with unresolved D. Germline loops: CDR1 MNHEY, CDR2 SVGEGT. CDR3 length: 12 amino acids. The V gene lost 7 bases and the J gene lost 4 bases, with 10 bases spanning the gap. The CDR3: CASTRRGTEAFF. Written as DNA, the CDR3 is TGTGCCAGCACCCGGCGGGGCACTGAAGCTTTCTTT.

This sequence joins TRBV3-1 and TRBJ1-1; D unclear. CDR3 length: 13 residues. The V end lost 5 bases, the J end lost 2 bases, and 9 bases lay between the germline ends. Germline assignment: CDR1 LGHDT and CDR2 YNNKEL (reference sequence). The CDR3 bases are TGTGCCAGCAGCTCGATTGGAAACACTGAAGCTTTCTTT. Amino acid sequence: CASSSIGNTEAFF.

This clonotype was detected many times. This chain uses TRBV28 with TRBJ2-5, with 14 bases that match TRBD2. The CDR3 is 18 residues long. With V trimmed by 4 bases and J by 4 bases, 11 bases remained unmatched. Germline lookup yields CDR1 MDHEN and CDR2 SYDVKM. The CDR3 DNA is TGTGCCAGCAGTTGGGCCCGGAGGACTAGCGGGAGGCCAGAGACCCAGTACTTC. Translating it yields CASSWARRTSGRPETQYF.

This clonotype was recorded at least ten times. The CDR3 region has the DNA TGCAGTGCTAGGAAGACTAGCGGGATCTACGAGCAGTACTTC. Encoded protein: CSARKTSGIYEQYF. The J gene is TRBJ2-7, the V gene TRBV20-1; 11 bases are a match to TRBD2. Germline V gives CDR1 DFQATT, CDR2 SNEGSKA (reference sequence). The trim removed 3 bases at V and 3 bases at J, leaving 4 bases unmatched. CDR3 length: 14 residues.

This clonotype was seen more than once but under ten times. This chain links TRBV7-2 with TRBJ2-7; 8 bases match TRBD2. This CDR3 is 15 amino acids long. V was pared by 1 base and J by 6 bases, with 8 bases of the junction left unmatched. From germline, CDR1 is SGHTA and CDR2 FQGNSA. CDR3: CASSLGPAGEFEQYF. The CDR3 coding sequence is TGTGCCAGCAGCTTAGGACCAGCGGGAGAGTTCGAGCAGTACTTC. Combining the CDR3 with reference TRBV7-2 and TRBJ2-7 gives the whole variable domain GAGVSQSPSNKVTEKGKDVELRCDPISGHTALYWYRQSLGQGLEFLIYFQGNSAPDKSGLPSDRFSAERTGGSVSTLTIQRTQQEDSAVYLCASSLGPAGEFEQYFGPGTRLTVT.

This clonotype was observed many times. V is TRBV6-2 or TRBV6-3 and J is TRBJ2-5; D uncertain. The CDR3 spans 11 residues. V lost 7 bases to trimming and J lost 5 bases, with 8 bases between them. In germline, CDR1 is MNHEY, CDR2 SVGEGT. This CDR3 is CASTLRETQYF. The DNA of the CDR3 is TGTGCCAGCACTTTGAGGGAGACCCAGTACTTC.

A few counts support this clonotype. The rearrangement links TRBV7-2 to TRBJ2-5, with 7 bases aligning to TRBD2. J lost 5 bases, V lost 5 bases, and 8 bases had no gene match. The germline V gene encodes CDR1 SGHTA and CDR2 FQGNSA. This CDR3 comprises 14 residues. CDR3 region: CASSPGGGRETQYF. The DNA of the CDR3 is TGTGCCAGCAGCCCTGGGGGGGGGAGGGAGACCCAGTACTTC.

The rearrangement links TRBV7-9 to TRBJ1-2; TRBD1 might be the D (5 bases). Per germline, CDR1 SEHNR and CDR2 FQNEAQ (reference sequence). The CDR3 consists of 14 residues. V lost 4 bases and J lost 4, with 13 bases in between. Here the CDR3 DNA reads TGTGCCAGCAGCTCCCCCCGGGGGTCCTATGGCTACACCTTC. This codes for CASSSPRGSYGYTF.

This clonotype has a count of ten or more. V is TRBV5-5 and J is TRBJ2-7, with D perhaps TRBD1 (5 bases). Germline-derived CDR1 and CDR2 are SGHKS and YYEKEE (reference sequence). The CDR3 is made up of 13 amino acids. The ends were cut back, 4 bases at V and 5 bases at J, with 13 bases in the middle. Here the CDR3 DNA reads TGTGCCAGCAGCCCCTCAGGGTTCCACGAGCAGTACTTC. This encodes CASSPSGFHEQYF.

The V and J genes are TRBV7-9 and TRBJ2-7, with 15 positions matching TRBD2. The CDR3 is made up of 19 amino acids. J gave up 2 bases and V 6 bases, and 14 bases lay outside the gene matches. Looked up from germline, CDR1 is SEHNR and CDR2 is FQNEAQ (reference sequence). The CDR3 loop reads CASSQPGTSGGLRPYEQYF. CDR3 nucleotide sequence: TGTGCCAGCAGTCAACCCGGGACTAGCGGGGGGTTAAGGCCCTACGAGCAGTACTTC.